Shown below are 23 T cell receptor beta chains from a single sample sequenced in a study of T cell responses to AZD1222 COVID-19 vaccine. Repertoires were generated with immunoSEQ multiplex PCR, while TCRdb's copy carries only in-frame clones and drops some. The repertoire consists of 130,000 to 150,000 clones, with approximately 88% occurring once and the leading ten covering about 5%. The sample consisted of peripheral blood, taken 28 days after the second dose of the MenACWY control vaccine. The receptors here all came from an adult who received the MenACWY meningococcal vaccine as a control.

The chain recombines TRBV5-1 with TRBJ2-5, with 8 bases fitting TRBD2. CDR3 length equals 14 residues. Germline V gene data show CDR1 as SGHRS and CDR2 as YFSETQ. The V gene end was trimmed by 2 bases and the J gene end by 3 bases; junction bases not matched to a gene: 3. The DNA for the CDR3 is TGCGCCAGCAGCTTTCCCGGGGGGGAAGAGACCCAGTACTTC. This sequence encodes CASSFPGGEETQYF. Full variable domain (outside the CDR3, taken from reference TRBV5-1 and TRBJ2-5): KAGVTQTPRYLIKTRGQQVTLSCSPISGHRSVSWYQQTPGQGLQFLFEYFSETQRNKGNFPGRFSGRQFSNSRSEMNVSTLELGDSALYLCASSFPGGEETQYFGPGTRLLVL.

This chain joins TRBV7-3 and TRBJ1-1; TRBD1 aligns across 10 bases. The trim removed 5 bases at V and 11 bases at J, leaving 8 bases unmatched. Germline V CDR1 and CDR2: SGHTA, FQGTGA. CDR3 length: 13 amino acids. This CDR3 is CASSEDRGLEAFF. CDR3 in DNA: TGTGCCAGCAGCGAAGACAGGGGGCTTGAGGCTTTCTTT.

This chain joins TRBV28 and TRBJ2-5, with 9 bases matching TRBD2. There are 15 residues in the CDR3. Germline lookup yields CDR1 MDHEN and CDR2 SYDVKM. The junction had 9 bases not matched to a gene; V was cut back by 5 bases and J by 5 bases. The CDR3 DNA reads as TGTGCCAGCAGTACTTTAGCGGGAGTTAGGGAGACCCAGTACTTC. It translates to CASSTLAGVRETQYF.

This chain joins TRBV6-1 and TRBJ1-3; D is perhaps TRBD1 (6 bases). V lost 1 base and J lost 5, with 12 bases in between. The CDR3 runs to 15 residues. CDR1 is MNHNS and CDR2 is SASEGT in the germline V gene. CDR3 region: CASSEGGQGRNTIYF. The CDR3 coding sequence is TGTGCCAGCAGTGAAGGGGGGCAGGGTAGAAACACCATATATTTT.

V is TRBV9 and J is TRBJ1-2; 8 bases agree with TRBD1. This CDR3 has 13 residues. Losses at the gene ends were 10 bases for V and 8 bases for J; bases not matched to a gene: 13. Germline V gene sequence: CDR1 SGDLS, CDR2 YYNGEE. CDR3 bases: TGTGCCTCTAAGACGGGACAGGTCGGAGGCTACACCTTC. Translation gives CASKTGQVGGYTF.

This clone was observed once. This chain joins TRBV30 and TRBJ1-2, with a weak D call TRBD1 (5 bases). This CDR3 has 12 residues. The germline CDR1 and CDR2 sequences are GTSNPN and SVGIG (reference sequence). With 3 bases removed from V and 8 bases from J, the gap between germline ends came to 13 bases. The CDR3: CAWSGDLRGYTF. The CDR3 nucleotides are TGTGCCTGGAGCGGGGACCTGCGGGGCTACACCTTC.

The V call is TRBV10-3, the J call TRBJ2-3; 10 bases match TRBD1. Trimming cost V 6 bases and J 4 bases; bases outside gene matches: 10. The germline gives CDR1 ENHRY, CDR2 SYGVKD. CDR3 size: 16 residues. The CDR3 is CAISSPVTGGSDTQYF. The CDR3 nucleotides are TGTGCCATCAGCTCACCGGTGACAGGGGGCTCAGATACGCAGTATTTT.

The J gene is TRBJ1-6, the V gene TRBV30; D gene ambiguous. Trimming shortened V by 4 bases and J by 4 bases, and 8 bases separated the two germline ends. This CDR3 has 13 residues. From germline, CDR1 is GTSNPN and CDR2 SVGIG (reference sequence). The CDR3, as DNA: TGTGCCTGGAACGGGATGTATAATTCACCCCTCCACTTT. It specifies CAWNGMYNSPLHF. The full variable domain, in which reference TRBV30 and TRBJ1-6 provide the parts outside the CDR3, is SQTIHQWPATLVQPVGSPLSLECTVEGTSNPNLYWYRQAAGRGLQLLFYSVGIGQISSEVPQNLSASRPQDRQFILSSKKLLLSDSGFYLCAWNGMYNSPLHFGNGTRLTVT.

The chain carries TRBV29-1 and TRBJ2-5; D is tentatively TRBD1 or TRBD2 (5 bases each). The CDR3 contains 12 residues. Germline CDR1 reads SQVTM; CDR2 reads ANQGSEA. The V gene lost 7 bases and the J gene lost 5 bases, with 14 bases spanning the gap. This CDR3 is CSASLWGETQYF. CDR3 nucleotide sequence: TGCAGCGCCAGTCTCTGGGGGGAGACCCAGTACTTC. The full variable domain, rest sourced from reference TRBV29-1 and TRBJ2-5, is SAVISQKPSRDICQRGTSLTIQCQVDSQVTMMFWYRQQPGQSLTLIATANQGSEATYESGFVIDKFPISRPNLTFSTLTVSNMSPEDSSIYLCSASLWGETQYFGPGTRLLVL.

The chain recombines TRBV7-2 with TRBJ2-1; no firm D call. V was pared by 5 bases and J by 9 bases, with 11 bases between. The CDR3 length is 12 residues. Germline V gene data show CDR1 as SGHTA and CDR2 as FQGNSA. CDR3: CASSRLLGEQFF. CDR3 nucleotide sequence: TGTGCCAGCAGCCGCCTACTGGGTGAGCAGTTCTTC.

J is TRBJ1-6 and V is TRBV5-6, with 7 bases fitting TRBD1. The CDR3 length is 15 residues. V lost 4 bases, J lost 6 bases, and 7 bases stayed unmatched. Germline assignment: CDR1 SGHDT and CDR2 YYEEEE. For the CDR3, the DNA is TGTGCCAGCAGCCCGCCAGGGACAGCTAATTCACCCCTCCACTTT. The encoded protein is CASSPPGTANSPLHF.

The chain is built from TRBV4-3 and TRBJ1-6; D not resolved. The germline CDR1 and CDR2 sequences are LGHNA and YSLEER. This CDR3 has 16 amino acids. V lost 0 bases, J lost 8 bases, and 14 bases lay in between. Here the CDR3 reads CASSQDIVLGDSPLHF. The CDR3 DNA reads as TGCGCCAGCAGCCAAGATATCGTCTTAGGAGATTCACCCCTCCACTTT.

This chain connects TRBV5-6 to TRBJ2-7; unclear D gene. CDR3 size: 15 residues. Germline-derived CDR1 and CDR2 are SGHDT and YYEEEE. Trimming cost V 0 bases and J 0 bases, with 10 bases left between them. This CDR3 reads CASSLAGSLSYEQYF. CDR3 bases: TGTGCCAGCAGCTTGGCGGGCAGCCTCTCCTACGAGCAGTACTTC.

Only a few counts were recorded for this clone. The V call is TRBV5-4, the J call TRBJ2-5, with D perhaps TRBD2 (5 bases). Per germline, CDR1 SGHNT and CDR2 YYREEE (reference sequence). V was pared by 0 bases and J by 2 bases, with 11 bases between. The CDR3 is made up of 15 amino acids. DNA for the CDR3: TGTGCCAGCAGCTTGGCCGGGCGGGCACAAGAGACCCAGTACTTC. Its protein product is CASSLAGRAQETQYF.

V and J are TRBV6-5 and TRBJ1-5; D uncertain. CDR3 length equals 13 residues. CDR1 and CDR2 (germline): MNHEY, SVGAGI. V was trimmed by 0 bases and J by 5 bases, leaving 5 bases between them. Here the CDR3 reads CASSYSVDQPQHF. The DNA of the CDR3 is TGTGCCAGCAGTTACTCGGTGGATCAGCCCCAGCATTTT.

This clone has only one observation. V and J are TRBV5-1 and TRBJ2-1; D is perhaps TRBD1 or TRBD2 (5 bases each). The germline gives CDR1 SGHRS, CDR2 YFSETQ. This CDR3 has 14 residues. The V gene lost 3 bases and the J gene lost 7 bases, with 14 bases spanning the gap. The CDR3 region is CASSYIRGRNEQFF. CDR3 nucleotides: TGCGCCAGCAGCTACATAAGGGGACGAAATGAGCAGTTCTTC.

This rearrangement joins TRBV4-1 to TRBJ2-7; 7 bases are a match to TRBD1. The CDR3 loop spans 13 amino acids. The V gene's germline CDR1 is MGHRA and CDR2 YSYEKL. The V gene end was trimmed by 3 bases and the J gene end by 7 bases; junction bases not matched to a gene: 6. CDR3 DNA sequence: TGCGCCAGCAGCCAGAGACAGGGTCAAGAGCAGTACTTC. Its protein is CASSQRQGQEQYF.

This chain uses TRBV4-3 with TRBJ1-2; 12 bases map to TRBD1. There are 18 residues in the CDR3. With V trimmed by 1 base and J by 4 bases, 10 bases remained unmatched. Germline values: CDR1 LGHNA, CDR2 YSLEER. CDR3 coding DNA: TGCGCCAGCAGCCAAGCCGGGACAGGGGGCGCCCCTTCCTATGGCTACACCTTC. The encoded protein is CASSQAGTGGAPSYGYTF.

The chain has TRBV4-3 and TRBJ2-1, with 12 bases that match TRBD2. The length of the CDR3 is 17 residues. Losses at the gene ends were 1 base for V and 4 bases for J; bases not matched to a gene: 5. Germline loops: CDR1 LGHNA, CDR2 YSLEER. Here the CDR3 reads CASSQGILAGGYNEQFF. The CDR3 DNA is TGCGCCAGCAGCCAAGGGATACTAGCGGGGGGTTACAATGAGCAGTTCTTC.

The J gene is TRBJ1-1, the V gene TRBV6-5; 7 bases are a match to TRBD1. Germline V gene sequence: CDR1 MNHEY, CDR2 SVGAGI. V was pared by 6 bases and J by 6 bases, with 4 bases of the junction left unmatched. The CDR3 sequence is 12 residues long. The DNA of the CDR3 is TGTGCCAGCAGCAGGGGGACCGCTGAAGCTTTCTTT. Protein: CASSRGTAEAFF.

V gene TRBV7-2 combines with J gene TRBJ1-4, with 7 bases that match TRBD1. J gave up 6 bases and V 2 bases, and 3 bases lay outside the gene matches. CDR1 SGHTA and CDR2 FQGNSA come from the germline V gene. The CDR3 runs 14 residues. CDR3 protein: CASSLTRGDEKLFF. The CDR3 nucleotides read TGTGCCAGCAGCTTAACCAGGGGGGATGAAAAACTGTTTTTT.

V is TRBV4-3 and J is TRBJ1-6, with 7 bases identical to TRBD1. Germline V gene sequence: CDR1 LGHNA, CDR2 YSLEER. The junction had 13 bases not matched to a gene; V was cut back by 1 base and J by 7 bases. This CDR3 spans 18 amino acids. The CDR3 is CASSQAPTGFGLNSPLHF. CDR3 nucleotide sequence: TGCGCCAGCAGCCAAGCGCCGACAGGGTTCGGACTGAATTCACCCCTCCACTTT.

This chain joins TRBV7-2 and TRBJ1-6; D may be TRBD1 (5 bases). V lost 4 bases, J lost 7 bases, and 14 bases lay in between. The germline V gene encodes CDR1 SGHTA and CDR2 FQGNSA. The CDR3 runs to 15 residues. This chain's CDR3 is CASSSQVGTNSPLHF. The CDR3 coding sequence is TGTGCCAGCAGCTCACAGGTCGGAACGAATTCACCCCTCCACTTT. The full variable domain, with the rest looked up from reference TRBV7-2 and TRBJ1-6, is GAGVSQSPSNKVTEKGKDVELRCDPISGHTALYWYRQSLGQGLEFLIYFQGNSAPDKSGLPSDRFSAERTGGSVSTLTIQRTQQEDSAVYLCASSSQVGTNSPLHFGNGTRLTVT.